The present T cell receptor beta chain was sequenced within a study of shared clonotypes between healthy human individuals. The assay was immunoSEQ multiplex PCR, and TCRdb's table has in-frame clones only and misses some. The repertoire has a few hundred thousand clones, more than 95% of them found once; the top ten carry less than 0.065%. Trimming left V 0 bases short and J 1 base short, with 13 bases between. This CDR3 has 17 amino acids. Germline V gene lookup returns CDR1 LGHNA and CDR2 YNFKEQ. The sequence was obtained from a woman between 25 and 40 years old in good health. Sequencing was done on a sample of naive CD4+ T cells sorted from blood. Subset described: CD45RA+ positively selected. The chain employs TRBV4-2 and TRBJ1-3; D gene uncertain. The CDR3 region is CASSQDVTLRSGNTIYF. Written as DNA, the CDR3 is TGTGCCAGCAGCCAAGATGTGACTCTACGATCTGGAAACACCATATATTTT.